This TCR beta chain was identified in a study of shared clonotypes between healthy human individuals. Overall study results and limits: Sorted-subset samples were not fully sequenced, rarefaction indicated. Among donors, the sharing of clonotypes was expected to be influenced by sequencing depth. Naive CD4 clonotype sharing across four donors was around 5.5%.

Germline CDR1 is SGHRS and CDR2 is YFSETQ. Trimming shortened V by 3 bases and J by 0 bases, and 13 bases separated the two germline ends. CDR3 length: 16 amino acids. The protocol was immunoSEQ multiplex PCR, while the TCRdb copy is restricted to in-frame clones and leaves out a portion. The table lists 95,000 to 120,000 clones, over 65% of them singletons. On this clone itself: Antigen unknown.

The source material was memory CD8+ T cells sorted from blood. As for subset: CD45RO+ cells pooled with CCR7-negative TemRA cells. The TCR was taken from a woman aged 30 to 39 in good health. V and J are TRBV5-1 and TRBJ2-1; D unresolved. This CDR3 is CASSSDSLSSYNEQFF. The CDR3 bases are TGCGCCAGCAGCTCCGACTCCCTAAGCTCCTACAATGAGCAGTTCTTC.